This T cell receptor (beta chain) came from a study of blood T cell repertoires in COVID-19. Turning to the study itself: Sources were T cells, B-cell-depleted T cells, or PBMCs; the material itself was cDNA or gDNA.

Participants' own reports of clinical history determined their cohort assignment. Produced via immunoSEQ multiplex PCR; TCRdb's table is partial and in-frame only. Counted here are some 460,000 clones, about nine tenths occurring once; the ten biggest clones make up 0.7%. Germline CDR1 KGHSH, CDR2 LQKENI. Trimming removed 3 bases from V and 1 base from J; junction bases left unmatched: 7. The CDR3 is 16 amino acids. Sequenced material: PBMCs or T cells enriched from blood (not recorded which). The TCR comes from a woman younger than 35 who had recovered from COVID-19. V and J are TRBV18 and TRBJ2-7; 9 bases map to TRBD1. For the CDR3, the DNA is TGTGCCAGCTCACCGGTACGGACAGGGGTTTCCTACGAGCAGTACTTC. The encoded protein is CASSPVRTGVSYEQYF.